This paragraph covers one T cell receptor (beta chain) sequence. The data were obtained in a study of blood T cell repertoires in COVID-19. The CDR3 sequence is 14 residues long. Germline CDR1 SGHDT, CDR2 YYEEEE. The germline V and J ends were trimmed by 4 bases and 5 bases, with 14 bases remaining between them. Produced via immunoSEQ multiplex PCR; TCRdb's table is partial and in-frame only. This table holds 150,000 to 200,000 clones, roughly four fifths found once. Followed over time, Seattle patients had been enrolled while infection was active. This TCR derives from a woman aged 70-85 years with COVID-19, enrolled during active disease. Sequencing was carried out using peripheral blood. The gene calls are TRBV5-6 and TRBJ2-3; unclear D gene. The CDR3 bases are TGTGCCAGCAGCATGGGTGGTAGTGAAGATACGCAGTATTTT. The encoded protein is CASSMGGSEDTQYF.